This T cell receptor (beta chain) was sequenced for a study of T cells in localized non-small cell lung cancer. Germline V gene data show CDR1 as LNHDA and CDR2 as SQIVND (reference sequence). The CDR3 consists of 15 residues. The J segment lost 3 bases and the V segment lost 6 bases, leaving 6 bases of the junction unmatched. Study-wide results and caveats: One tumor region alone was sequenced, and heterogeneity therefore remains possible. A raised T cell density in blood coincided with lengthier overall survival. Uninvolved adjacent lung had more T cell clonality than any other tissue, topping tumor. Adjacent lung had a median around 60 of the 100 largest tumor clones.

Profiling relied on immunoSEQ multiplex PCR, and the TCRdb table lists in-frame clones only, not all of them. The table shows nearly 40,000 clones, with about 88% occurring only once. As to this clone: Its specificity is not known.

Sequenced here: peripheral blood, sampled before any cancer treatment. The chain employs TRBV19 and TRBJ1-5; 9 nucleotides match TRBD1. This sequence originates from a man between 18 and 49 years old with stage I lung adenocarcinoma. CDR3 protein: CASRRDRVNNQPQHF. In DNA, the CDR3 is TGTGCCAGTAGACGGGACAGGGTTAACAATCAGCCCCAGCATTTT.